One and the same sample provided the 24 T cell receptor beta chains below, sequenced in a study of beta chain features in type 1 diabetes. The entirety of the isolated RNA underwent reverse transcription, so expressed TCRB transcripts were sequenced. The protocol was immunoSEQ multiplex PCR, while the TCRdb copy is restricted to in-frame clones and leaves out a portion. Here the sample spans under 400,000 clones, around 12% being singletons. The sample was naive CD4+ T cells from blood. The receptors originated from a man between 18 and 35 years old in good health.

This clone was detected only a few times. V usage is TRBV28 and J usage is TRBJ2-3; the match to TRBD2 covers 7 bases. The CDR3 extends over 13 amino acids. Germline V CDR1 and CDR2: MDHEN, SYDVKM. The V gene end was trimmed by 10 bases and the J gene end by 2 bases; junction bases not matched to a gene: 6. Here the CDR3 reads CATLRGDTDTQYF. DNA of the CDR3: TGTGCCACCTTACGGGGGGACACAGATACGCAGTATTTT.

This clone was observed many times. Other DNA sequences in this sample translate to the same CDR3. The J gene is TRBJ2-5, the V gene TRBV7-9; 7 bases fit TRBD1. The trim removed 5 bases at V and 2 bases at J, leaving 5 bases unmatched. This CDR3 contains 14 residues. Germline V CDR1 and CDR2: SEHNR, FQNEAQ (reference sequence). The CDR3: CASSPGTVQETQYF. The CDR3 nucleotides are TGTGCCAGCAGCCCCGGGACAGTTCAAGAGACCCAGTACTTC.

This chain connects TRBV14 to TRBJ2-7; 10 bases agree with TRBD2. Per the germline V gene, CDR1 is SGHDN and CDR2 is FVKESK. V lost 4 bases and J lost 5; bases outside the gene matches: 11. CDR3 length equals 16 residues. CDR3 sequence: CASSRYLGGLANEQYF. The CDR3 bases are TGTGCCAGCAGCCGCTACCTAGGGGGACTAGCGAACGAGCAGTACTTC.

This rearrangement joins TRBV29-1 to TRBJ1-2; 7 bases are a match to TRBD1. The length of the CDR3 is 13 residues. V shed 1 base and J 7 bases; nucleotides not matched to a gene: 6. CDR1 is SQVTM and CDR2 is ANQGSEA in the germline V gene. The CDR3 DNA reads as TGCAGCGTTGAAGGGGAGACAGGGACTGGCTACACCTTC. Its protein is CSVEGETGTGYTF.

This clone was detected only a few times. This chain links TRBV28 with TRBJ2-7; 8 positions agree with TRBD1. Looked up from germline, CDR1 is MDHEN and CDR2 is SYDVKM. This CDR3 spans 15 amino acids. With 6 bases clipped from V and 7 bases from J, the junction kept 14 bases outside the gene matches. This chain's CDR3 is CASSFLGQGPGEQYF. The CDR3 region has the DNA TGTGCCAGCAGCTTCCTCGGACAGGGCCCGGGGGAGCAGTACTTC.

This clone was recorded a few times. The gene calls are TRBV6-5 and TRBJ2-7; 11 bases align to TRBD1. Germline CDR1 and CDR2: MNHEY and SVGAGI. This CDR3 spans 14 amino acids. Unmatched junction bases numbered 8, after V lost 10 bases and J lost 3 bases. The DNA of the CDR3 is TGTGCCATCAGGACCGGGACAGGGGGCTACGAGCAGTACTTC. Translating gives CAIRTGTGGYEQYF.

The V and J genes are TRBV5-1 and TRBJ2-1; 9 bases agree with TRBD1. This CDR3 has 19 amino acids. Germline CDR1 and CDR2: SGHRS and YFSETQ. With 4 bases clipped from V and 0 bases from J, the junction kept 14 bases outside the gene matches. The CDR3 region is CASSPTLQGASISYNEQFF. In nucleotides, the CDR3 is TGCGCCAGCAGCCCCACCCTACAGGGGGCCTCCATCTCCTACAATGAGCAGTTCTTC.

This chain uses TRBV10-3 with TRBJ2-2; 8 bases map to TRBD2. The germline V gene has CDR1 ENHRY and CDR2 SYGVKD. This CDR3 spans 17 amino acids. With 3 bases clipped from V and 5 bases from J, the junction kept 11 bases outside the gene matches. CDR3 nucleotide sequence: TGTGCCATCAGTGATGAAACCGGGACTAGTACAACCGGGGAGCTGTTTTTT. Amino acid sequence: CAISDETGTSTTGELFF.

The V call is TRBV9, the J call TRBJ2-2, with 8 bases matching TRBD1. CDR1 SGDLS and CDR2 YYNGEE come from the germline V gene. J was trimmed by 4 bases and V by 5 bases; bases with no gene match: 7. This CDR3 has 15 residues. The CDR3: CASSFQGASTGELFF. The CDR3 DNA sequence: TGTGCCAGCAGTTTTCAGGGGGCAAGCACCGGGGAGCTGTTTTTT.

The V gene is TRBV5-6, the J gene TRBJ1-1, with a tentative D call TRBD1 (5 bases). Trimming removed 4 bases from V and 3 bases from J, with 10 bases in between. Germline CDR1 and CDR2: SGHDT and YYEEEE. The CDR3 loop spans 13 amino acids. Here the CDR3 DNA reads TGTGCCAGCAGCCTGGGGCGGGACACTGAAGCTTTCTTT. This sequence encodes CASSLGRDTEAFF. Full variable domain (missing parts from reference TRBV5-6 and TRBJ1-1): DAGVTQSPTHLIKTRGQQVTLRCSPKSGHDTVSWYQQALGQGPQFIFQYYEEEERQRGNFPDRFSGHQFPNYSSELNVNALLLGDSALYLCASSLGRDTEAFFGQGTRLTVV.

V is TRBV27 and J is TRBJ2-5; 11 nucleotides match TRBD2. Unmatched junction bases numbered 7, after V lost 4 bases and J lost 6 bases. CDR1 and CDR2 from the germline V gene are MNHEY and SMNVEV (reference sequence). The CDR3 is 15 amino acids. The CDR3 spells CASSSQLAGEKTQYF. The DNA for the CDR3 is TGTGCCAGCAGTTCCCAACTAGCGGGAGAAAAGACCCAGTACTTC.

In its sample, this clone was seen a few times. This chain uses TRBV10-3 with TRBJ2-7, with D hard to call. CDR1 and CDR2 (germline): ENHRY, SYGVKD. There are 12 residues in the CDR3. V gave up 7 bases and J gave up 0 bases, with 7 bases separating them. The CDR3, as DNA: TGTGCCATCAAAACAGACTCCTACGAGCAGTACTTC. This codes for CAIKTDSYEQYF.

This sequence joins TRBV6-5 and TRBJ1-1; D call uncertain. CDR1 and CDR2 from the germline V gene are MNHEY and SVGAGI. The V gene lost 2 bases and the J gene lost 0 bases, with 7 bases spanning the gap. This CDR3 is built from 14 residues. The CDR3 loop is CASSYGHMNTEAFF. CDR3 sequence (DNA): TGTGCCAGCAGTTACGGGCACATGAACACTGAAGCTTTCTTT.

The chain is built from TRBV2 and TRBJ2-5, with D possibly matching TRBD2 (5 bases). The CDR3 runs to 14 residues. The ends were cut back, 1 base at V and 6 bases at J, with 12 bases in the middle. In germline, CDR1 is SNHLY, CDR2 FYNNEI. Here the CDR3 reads CASSEVRTWKTQYF. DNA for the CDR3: TGTGCCAGCAGTGAAGTGAGGACTTGGAAGACCCAGTACTTC.

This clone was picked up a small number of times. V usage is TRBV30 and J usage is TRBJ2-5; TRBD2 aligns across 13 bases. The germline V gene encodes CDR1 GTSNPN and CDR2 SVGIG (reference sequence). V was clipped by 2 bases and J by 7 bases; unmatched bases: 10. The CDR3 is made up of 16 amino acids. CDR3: CAWSLTSGRPPGTQYF. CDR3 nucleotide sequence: TGTGCCTGGAGTTTGACTAGCGGGAGGCCCCCCGGGACCCAGTACTTC.

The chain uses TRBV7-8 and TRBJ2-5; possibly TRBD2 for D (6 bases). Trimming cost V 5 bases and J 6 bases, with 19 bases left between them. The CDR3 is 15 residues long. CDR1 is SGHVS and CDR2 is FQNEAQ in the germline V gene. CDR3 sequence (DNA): TGTGCCAGCAGCCGAACCGGAGGGCTTGTAAAGACCCAGTACTTC. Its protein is CASSRTGGLVKTQYF.

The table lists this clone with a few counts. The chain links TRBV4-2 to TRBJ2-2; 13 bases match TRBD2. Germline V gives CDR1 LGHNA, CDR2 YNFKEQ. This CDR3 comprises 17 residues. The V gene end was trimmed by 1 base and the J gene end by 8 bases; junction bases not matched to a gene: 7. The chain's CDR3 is CASSQGTSGSSAGELFF. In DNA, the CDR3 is TGTGCCAGCAGCCAAGGGACTAGCGGGAGCTCCGCGGGGGAGCTGTTTTTT.

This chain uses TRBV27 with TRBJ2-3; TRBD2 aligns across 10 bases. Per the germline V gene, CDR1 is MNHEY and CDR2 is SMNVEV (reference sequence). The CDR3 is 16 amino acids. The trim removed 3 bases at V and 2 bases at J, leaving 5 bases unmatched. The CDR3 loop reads CASSFELAGTTDTQYF. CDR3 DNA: TGTGCCAGCAGTTTTGAACTAGCGGGGACCACAGATACGCAGTATTTT.

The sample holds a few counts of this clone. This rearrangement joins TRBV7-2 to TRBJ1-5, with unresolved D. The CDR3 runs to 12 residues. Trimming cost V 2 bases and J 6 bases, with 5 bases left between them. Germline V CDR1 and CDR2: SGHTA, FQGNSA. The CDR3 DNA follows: TGTGCCAGCAGCTTAATGAGTCAGCCCCAGCATTTT. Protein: CASSLMSQPQHF. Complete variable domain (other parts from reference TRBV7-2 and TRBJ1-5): GAGVSQSPSNKVTEKGKDVELRCDPISGHTALYWYRQSLGQGLEFLIYFQGNSAPDKSGLPSDRFSAERTGGSVSTLTIQRTQQEDSAVYLCASSLMSQPQHFGDGTRLSIL.

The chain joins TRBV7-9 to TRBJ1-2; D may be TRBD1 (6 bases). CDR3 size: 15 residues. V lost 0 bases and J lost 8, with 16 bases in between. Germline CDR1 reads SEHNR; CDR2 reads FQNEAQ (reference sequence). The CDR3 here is CASSLAPGATEGYTF. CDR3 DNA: TGTGCCAGCAGCTTAGCTCCAGGGGCAACGGAAGGCTACACCTTC.

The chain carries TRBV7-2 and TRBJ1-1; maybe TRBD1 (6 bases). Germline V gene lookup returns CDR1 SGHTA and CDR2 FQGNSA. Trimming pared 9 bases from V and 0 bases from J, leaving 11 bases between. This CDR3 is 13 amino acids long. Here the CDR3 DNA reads TGTGCCAGTCGACAGGAGATGAACACTGAAGCTTTCTTT. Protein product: CASRQEMNTEAFF.

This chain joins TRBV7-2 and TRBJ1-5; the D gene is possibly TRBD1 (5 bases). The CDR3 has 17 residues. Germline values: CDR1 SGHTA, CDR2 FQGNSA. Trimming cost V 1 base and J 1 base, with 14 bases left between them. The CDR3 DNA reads TGTGCCAGCAGCTTAGGGTGGGGCCGCGGAAGCAATCAGCCCCAGCATTTT. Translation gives CASSLGWGRGSNQPQHF.

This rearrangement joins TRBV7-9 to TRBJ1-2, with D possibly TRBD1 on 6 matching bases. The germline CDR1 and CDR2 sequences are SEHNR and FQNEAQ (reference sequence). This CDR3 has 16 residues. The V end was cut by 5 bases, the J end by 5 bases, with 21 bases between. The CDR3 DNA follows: TGTGCCAGCAGCGAGAGGCGGGGGCAGATGCCTTATGGCTACACCTTC. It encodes CASSERRGQMPYGYTF.

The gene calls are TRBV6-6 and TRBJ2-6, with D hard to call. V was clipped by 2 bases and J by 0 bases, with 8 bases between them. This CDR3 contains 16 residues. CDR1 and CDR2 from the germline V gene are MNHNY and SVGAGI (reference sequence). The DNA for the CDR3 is TGTGCCAGCAGTTACCCCCCAGACTCTGGGGCCAACGTCCTGACTTTC. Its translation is CASSYPPDSGANVLTF.